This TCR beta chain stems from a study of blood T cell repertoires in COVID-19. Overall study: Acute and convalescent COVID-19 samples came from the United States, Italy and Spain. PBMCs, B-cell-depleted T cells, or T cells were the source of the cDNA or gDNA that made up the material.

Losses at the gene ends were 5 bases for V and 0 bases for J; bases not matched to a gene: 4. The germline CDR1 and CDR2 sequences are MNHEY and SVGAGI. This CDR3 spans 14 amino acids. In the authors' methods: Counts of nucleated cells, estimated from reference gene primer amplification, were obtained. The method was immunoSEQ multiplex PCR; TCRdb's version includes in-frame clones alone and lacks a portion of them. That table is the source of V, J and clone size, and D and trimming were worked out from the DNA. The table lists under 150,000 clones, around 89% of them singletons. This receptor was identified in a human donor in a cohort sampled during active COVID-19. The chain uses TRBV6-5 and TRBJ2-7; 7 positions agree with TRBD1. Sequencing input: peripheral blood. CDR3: CASSHRGSSYEQYF. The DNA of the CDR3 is TGTGCCAGCAGTCACAGGGGTTCCTCCTACGAGCAGTACTTC.